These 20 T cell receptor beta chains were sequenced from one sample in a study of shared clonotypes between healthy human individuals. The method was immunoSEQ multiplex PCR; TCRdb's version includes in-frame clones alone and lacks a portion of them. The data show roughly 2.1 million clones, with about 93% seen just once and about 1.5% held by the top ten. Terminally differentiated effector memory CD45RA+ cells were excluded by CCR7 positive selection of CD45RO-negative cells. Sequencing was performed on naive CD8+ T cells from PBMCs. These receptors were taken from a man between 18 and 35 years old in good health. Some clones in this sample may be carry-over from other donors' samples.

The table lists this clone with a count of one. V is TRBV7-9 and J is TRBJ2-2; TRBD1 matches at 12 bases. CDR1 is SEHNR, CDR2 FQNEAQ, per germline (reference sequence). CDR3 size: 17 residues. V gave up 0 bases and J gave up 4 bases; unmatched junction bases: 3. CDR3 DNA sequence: TGTGCCAGCAGCTTAGCTTGGGACAGGGGGCGCACCGGGGAGCTGTTTTTT. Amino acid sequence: CASSLAWDRGRTGELFF.

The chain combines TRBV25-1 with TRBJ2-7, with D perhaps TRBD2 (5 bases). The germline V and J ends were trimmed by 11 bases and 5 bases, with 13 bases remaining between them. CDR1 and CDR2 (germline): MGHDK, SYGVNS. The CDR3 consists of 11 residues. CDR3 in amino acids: CAAHGSHEQYF. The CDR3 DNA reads TGTGCCGCCCATGGGAGTCACGAGCAGTACTTC.

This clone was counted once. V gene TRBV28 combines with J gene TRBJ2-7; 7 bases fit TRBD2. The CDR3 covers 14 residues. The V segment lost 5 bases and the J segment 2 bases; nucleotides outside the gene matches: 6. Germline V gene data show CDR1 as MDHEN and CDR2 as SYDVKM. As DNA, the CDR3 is TGTGCCAGCAGTCAGCAGGGACTACCCTACGAGCAGTACTTC. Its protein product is CASSQQGLPYEQYF.

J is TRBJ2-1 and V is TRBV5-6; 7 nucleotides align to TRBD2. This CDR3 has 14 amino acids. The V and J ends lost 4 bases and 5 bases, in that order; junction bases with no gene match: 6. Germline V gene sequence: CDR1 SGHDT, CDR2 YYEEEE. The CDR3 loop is CASSGWTRNNEQFF. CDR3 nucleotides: TGTGCCAGCAGCGGATGGACTAGAAACAATGAGCAGTTCTTC.

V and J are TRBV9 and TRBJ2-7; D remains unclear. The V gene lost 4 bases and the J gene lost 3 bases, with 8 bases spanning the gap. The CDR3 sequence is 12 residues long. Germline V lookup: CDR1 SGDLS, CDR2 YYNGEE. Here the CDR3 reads CASSFQDYEQYF. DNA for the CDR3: TGTGCCAGCAGCTTCCAGGACTACGAGCAGTACTTC.

CDR3: CASSPQDGSSYEQYF. CDR3 bases: TGCGCCAGCAGCCCCCAAGATGGGAGTTCCTACGAGCAGTACTTC. V is TRBV4-1 and J is TRBJ2-7; TRBD2 might be the D (5 bases). Between the trimmed V and J ends, which lost 4 bases and 1 base, there was a span of 14 bases. Per the germline V gene, CDR1 is MGHRA and CDR2 is YSYEKL. The CDR3 has 15 amino acids.

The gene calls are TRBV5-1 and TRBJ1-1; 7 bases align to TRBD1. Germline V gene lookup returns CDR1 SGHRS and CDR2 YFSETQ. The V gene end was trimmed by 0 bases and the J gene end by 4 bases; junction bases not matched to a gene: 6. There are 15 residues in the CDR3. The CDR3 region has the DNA TGCGCCAGCAGCTTGGCCGCTTCAGGGGGCACTGAAGCTTTCTTT. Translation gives CASSLAASGGTEAFF.

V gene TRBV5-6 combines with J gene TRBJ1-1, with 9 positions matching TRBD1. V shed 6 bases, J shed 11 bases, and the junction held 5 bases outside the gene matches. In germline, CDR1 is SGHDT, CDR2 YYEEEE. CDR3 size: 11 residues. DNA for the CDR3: TGTGCCAGCAACCGACAGGGGGAGGCTTTCTTT. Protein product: CASNRQGEAFF.

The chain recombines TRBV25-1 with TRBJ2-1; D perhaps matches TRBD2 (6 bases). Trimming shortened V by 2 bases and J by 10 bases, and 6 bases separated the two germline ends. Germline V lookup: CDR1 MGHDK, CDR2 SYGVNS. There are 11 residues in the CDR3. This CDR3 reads CASSELAEQFF. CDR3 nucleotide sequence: TGTGCCAGCAGTGAACTAGCGGAGCAGTTCTTC.

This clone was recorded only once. In DNA form, the CDR3 reads TGTGCCAGCAGCCCCGAGCGGGTTGGGGAGCAGTTCTTC. Translating gives CASSPERVGEQFF. The gene calls are TRBV7-9 and TRBJ2-1; perhaps TRBD2 as D (6 bases). Trimming cost V 5 bases and J 10 bases, with 15 bases left between them. The CDR3 length is 13 residues. From germline, CDR1 is SEHNR and CDR2 FQNEAQ (reference sequence). Combining the CDR3 with reference TRBV7-9 and TRBJ2-1 gives the whole variable domain DTGVSQNPRHKITKRGQNVTFRCDPISEHNRLYWYRQTLGQGPEFLTYFQNEAQLEKSRLLSDRFSAERPKGSFSTLEIQRTEQGDSAMYLCASSPERVGEQFFGPGTRLTVL.

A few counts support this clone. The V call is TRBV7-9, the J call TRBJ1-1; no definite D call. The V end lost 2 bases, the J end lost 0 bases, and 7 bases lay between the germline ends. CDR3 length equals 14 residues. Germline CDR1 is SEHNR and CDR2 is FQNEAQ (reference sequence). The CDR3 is CASSLSQMNTEAFF. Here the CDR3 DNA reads TGTGCCAGCAGCTTAAGCCAGATGAACACTGAAGCTTTCTTT.

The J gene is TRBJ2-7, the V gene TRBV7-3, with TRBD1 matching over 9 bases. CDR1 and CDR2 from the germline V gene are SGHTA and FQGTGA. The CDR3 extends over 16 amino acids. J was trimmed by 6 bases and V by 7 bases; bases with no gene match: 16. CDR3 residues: CASNIHPGQGKGEQYF. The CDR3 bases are TGTGCCAGCAATATCCACCCGGGACAGGGAAAGGGCGAGCAGTACTTC.

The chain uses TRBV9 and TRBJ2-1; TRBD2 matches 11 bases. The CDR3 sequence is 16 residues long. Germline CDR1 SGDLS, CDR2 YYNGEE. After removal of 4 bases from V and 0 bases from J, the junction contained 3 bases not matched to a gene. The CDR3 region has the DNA TGTGCCAGCAGCCTAGCGGGAGGTGGCTCCTACAATGAGCAGTTCTTC. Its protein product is CASSLAGGGSYNEQFF.

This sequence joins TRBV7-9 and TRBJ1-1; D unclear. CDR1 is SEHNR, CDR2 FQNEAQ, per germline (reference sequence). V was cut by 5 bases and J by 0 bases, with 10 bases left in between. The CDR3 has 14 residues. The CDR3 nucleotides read TGTGCCAGCAGCGCCGTCCAATTGAACACTGAAGCTTTCTTT. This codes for CASSAVQLNTEAFF.

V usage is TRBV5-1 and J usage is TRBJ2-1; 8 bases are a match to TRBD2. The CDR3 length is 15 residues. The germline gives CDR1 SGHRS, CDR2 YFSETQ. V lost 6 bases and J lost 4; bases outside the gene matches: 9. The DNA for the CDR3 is TGCGCCAGCACCCCCTGGATAGCGGGGTACAATGAGCAGTTCTTC. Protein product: CASTPWIAGYNEQFF.

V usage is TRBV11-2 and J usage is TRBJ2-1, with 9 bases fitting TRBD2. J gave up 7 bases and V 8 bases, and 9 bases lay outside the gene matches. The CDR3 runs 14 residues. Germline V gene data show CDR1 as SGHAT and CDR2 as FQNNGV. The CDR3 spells CASRPRTSANEQFF. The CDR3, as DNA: TGTGCCAGCCGACCACGGACTAGCGCTAATGAGCAGTTCTTC. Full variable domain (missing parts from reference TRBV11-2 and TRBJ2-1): EAGVAQSPRYKIIEKRQSVAFWCNPISGHATLYWYQQILGQGPKLLIQFQNNGVVDDSQLPKDRFSAERLKGVDSTLKIQPAKLEDSAVYLCASRPRTSANEQFFGPGTRLTVL.

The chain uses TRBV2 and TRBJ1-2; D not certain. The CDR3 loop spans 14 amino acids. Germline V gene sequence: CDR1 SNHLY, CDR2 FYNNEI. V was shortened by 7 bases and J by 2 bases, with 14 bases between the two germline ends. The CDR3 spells CASNPAGGNYGYTF. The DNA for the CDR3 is TGTGCCAGCAATCCTGCAGGTGGGAACTATGGCTACACCTTC.

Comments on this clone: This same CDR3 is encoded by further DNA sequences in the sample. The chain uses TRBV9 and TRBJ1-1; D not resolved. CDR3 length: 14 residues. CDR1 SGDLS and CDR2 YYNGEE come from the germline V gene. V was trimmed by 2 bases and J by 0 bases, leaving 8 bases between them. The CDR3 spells CASSVGVMNTEAFF. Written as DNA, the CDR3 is TGTGCCAGCAGCGTCGGGGTGATGAACACTGAAGCTTTCTTT.

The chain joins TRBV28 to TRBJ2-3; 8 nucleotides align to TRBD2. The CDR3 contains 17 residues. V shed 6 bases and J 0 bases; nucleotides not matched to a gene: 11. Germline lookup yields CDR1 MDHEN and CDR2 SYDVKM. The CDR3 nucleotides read TGTGCCAGCAGATTGAGAATAGCGGGACTTAGCACAGATACGCAGTATTTT. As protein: CASRLRIAGLSTDTQYF.

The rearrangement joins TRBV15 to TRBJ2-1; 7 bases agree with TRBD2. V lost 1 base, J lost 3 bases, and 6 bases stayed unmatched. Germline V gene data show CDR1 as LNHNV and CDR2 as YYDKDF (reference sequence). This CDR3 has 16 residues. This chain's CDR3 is CATSRGAGSHYNEQFF. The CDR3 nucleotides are TGTGCCACCAGCAGAGGAGCGGGAAGCCACTACAATGAGCAGTTCTTC.